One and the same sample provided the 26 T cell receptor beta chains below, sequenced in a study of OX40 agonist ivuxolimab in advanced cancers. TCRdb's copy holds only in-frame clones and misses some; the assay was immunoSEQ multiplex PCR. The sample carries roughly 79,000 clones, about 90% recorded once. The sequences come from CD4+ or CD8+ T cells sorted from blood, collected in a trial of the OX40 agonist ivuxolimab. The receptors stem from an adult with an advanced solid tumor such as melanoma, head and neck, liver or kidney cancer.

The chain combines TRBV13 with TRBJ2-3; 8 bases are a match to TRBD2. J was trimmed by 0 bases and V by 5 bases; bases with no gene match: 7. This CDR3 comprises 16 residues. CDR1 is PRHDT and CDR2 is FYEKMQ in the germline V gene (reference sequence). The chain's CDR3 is CASSETSVSSTDTQYF. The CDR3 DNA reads TGTGCCAGCAGCGAGACTAGCGTATCTAGCACAGATACGCAGTATTTT.

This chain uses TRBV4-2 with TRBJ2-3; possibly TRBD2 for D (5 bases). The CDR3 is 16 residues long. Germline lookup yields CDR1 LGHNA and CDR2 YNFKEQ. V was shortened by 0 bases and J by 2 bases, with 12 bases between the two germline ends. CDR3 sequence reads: CASSQEEDSHTDTQYF. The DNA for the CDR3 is TGTGCCAGCAGCCAAGAAGAGGACTCCCACACAGATACGCAGTATTTT.

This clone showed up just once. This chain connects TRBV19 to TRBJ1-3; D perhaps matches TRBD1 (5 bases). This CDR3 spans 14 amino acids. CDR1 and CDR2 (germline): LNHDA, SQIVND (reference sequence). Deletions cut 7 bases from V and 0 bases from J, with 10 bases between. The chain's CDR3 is CASTIDSSGNTIYF. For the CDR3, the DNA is TGTGCCAGTACCATCGACAGCTCTGGAAACACCATATATTTT. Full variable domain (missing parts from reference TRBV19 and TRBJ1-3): DGGITQSPKYLFRKEGQNVTLSCEQNLNHDAMYWYRQDPGQGLRLIYYSQIVNDFQKGDIAEGYSVSREKKESFPLTVTSAQKNPTAFYLCASTIDSSGNTIYFGEGSWLTVV.

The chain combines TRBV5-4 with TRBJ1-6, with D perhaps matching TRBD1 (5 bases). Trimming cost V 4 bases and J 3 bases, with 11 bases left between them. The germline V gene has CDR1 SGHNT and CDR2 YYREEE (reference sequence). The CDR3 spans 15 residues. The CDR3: CASSEDTDYNSPLHF. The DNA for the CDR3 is TGTGCCAGCAGCGAGGACACCGACTATAATTCACCCCTCCACTTT.

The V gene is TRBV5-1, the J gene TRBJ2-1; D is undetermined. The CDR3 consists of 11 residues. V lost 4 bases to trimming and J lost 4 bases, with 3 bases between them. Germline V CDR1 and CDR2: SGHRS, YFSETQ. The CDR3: CASSLYNEQFF. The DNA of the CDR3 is TGCGCCAGCAGCCTATACAATGAGCAGTTCTTC.

The CDR3 coding sequence is TGTGCCAGCAGCCCCCTGGGCCTGCAGCCCCAGCATTTT. Protein product: CASSPLGLQPQHF. The V and J genes are TRBV6-1 and TRBJ1-5; D call uncertain. Germline assignment: CDR1 MNHNS and CDR2 SASEGT. This CDR3 has 13 residues. The V and J ends lost 6 bases and 7 bases respectively, with 13 bases between them.

CDR3 DNA: TGTGCCAGCAGTTTGGACAGGGGAACAACTAATGAAAAACTGTTTTTT. This encodes CASSLDRGTTNEKLFF. The rearrangement links TRBV28 to TRBJ1-4; 9 bases align to TRBD1. The CDR3 runs 16 residues. The germline CDR1 and CDR2 sequences are MDHEN and SYDVKM. Unmatched junction bases numbered 2, after V lost 3 bases and J lost 0 bases.

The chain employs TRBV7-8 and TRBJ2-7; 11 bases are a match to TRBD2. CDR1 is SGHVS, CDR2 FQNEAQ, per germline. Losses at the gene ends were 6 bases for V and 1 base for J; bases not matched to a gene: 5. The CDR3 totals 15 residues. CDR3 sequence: CASSTTSGISYEQYF. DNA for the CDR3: TGTGCCAGCAGTACGACTAGCGGGATTTCCTACGAGCAGTACTTC.

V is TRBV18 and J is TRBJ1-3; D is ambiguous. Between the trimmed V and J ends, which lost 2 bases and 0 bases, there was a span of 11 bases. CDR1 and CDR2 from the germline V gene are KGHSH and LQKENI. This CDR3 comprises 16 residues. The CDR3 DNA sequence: TGTGCCAGCTCACCAAGTTCAGGAAGCTCTGGAAACACCATATATTTT. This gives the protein CASSPSSGSSGNTIYF.

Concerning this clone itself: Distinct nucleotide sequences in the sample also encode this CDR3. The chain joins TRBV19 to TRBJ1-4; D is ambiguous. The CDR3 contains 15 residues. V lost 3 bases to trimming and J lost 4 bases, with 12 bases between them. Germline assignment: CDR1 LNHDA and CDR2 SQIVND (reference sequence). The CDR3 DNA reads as TGTGCCAGTAGTATTGGCGGCGGACTTAATGAAAAACTGTTTTTT. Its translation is CASSIGGGLNEKLFF.

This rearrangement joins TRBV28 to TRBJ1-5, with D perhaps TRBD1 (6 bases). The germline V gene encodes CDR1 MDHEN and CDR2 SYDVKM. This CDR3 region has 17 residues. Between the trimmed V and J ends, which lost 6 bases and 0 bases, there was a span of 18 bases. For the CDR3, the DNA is TGTGCCAGCAGAGGGGGGACTGCTCTATATAGCAATCAGCCCCAGCATTTT. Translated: CASRGGTALYSNQPQHF.

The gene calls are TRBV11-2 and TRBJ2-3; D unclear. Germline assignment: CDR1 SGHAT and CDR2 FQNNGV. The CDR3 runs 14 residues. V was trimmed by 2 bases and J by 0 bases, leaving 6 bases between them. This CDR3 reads CASSLSPSTDTQYF. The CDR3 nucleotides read TGTGCCAGCAGCTTATCTCCTAGCACAGATACGCAGTATTTT.

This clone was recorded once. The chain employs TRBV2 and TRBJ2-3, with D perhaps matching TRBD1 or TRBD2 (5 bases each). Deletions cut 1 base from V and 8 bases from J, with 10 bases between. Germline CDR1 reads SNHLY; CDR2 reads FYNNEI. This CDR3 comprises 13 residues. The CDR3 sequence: CASSEDRGGTQYF. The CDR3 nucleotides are TGTGCCAGCAGTGAAGACCGTGGGGGTACGCAGTATTTT.

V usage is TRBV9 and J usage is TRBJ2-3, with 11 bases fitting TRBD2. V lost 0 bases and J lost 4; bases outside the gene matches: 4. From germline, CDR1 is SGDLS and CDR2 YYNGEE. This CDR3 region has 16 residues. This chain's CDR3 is CASSVVAGGRSDTQYF. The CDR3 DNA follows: TGTGCCAGCAGCGTAGTAGCGGGAGGGCGTTCAGATACGCAGTATTTT. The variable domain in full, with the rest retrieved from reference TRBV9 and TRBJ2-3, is DSGVTQTPKHLITATGQRVTLRCSPRSGDLSVYWYQQSLDQGLQFLIQYYNGEERAKGNILERFSAQQFPDLHSELNLSSLELGDSALYFCASSVVAGGRSDTQYFGPGTRLTVL.

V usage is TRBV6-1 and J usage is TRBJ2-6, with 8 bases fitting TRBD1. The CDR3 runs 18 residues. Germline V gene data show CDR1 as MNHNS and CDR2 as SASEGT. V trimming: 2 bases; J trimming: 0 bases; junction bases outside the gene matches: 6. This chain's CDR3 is CASSEWTGFSSGANVLTF. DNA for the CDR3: TGTGCCAGCAGTGAATGGACAGGGTTCAGCTCTGGGGCCAACGTCCTGACTTTC.

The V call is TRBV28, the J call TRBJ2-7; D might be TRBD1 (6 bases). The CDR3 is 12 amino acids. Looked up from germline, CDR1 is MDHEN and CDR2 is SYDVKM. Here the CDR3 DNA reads TGTACTAATCAGGGGTTGCGGTACGAGCAGTACTTC. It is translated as CTNQGLRYEQYF.

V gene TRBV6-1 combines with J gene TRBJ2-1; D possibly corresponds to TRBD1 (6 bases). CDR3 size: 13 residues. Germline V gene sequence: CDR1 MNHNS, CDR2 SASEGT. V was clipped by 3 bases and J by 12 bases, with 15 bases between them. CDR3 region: CASSESQGLRQFF. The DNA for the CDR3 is TGTGCCAGCAGTGAGTCACAGGGTTTGCGGCAGTTCTTC.

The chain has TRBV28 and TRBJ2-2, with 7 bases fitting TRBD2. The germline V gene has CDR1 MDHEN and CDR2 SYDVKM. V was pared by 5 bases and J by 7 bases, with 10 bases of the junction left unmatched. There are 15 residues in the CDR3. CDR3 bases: TGTGCCAGCAGTGCCCGGGGACTACTTGGCGGGGAGCTGTTTTTT. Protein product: CASSARGLLGGELFF.

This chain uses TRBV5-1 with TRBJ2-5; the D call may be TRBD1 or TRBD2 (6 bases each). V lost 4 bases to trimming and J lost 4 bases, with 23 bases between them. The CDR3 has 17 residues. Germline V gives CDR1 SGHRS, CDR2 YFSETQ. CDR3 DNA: TGCGCCAGCAGCCAAGGCATCAGGGGAGGCTCCCCAGAGACCCAGTACTTC. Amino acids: CASSQGIRGGSPETQYF.

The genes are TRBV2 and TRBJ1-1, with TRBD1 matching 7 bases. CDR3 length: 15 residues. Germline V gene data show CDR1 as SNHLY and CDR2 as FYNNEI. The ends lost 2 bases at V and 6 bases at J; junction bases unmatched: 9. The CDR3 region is CASSERRGLESEAFF. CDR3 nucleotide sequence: TGTGCCAGCAGTGAACGGAGGGGGCTAGAATCTGAAGCTTTCTTT.

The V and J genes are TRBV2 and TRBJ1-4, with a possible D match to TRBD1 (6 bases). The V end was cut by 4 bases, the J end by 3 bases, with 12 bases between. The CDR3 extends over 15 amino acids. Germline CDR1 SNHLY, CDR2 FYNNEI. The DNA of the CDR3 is TGTGCCAGCAGTGCTGGGGGCAGTTCTAATGAAAAACTGTTTTTT. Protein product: CASSAGGSSNEKLFF.

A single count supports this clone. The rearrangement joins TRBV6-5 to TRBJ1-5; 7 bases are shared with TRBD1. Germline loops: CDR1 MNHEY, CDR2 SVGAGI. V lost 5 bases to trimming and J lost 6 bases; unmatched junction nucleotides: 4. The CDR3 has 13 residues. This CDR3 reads CASSQGGGQPQHF. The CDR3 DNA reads TGTGCCAGCAGTCAGGGGGGCGGTCAGCCCCAGCATTTT.

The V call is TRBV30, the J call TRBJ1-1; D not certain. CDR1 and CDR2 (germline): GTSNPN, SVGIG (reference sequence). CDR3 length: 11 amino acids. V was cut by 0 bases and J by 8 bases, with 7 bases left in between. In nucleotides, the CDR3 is TGTGCCTGGAGTGTACGGGTGGAAGCTTTCTTT. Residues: CAWSVRVEAFF.

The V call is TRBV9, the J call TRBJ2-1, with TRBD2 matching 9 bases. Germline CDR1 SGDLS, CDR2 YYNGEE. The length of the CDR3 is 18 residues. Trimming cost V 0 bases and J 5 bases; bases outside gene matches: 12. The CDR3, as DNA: TGTGCCAGCAGCGTAGCTACTCGGCTAGCGGGGTCCGACAATGAGCAGTTCTTC. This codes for CASSVATRLAGSDNEQFF.

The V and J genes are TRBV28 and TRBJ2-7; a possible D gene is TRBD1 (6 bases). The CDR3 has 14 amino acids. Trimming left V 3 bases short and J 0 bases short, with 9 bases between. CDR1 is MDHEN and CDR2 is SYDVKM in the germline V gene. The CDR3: CASSFLDSSYEQYF. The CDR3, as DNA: TGTGCCAGCAGTTTTCTGGACAGCTCCTACGAGCAGTACTTC.

The CDR3 protein is CASSPTGDTEAFF. DNA for the CDR3: TGTGCCAGCAGCCCGACAGGGGACACTGAAGCTTTCTTT. This chain links TRBV7-2 with TRBJ1-1, with 8 positions matching TRBD1. V shed 5 bases, J shed 3 bases, and the junction held 2 bases outside the gene matches. In germline, CDR1 is SGHTA, CDR2 FQGNSA. The CDR3 is 13 residues long. Looking up the rest from reference TRBV7-2 and TRBJ1-1 gives the full variable domain: GAGVSQSPSNKVTEKGKDVELRCDPISGHTALYWYRQSLGQGLEFLIYFQGNSAPDKSGLPSDRFSAERTGGSVSTLTIQRTQQEDSAVYLCASSPTGDTEAFFGQGTRLTVV.